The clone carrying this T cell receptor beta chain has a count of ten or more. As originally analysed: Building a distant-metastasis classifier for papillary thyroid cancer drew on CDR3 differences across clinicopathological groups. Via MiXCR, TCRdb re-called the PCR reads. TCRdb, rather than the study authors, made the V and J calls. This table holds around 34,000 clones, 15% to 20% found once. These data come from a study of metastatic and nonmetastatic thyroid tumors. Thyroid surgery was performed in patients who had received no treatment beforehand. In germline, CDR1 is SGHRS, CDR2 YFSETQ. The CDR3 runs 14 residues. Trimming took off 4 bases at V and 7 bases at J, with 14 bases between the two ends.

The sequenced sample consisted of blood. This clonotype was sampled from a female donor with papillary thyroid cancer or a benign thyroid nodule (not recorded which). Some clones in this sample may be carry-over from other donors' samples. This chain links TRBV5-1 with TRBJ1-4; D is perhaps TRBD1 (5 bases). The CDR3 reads CASSPGRRPEKLFF. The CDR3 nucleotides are TGCGCCAGCAGCCCGGGACGGCGCCCTGAAAAACTGTTTTTT.